This TCR beta chain was obtained from a study of PD-1 blockade in mismatch repair-deficient tumors. General observations from the study: Tumor-resident clones, often absent from pretreatment blood, expanded after pembrolizumab and then contracted.

Profiled with immunoSEQ multiplex PCR; TCRdb holds only in-frame clones, not every one. The data contain some 50,000 clones, around three quarters of them singletons. This clone turned up a few times. The antigen is not known. Trimming shortened V by 0 bases and J by 5 bases, and 9 bases separated the two germline ends. This CDR3 contains 14 residues. Germline V gene lookup returns CDR1 SGHNT and CDR2 YYREEE (reference sequence). The source of this sequence is an adult with mismatch repair-deficient cancer. The sample consisted of PBMCs, taken before pembrolizumab treatment. This sequence joins TRBV5-4 and TRBJ1-5; D not certain. The CDR3 nucleotides are TGTGCCAGCAGCTTGGGAGGGTCGGATCAGCCCCAGCATTTT. As protein: CASSLGGSDQPQHF. Variable domain in full (rest from reference TRBV5-4 and TRBJ1-5): ETGVTQSPTHLIKTRGQQVTLRCSSQSGHNTVSWYQQALGQGPQFIFQYYREEENGRGNFPPRFSGLQFPNYSSELNVNALELDDSALYLCASSLGGSDQPQHFGDGTRLSIL.